This T cell receptor (beta chain) emerged from a study of cytotoxic CD8 clonotypes in ibrutinib-treated CLL. Study in general: After treatment lasting a median about 13 months, range 6 to 36, response samples were collected. Sample averages reached 255,043 productive templates and almost 95,000 productive rearrangements. Whole-study results and caveats: At baseline, clonality was higher than in age-matched healthy donors and correlated with CD8+ counts. Clonality increased at ibrutinib response and stayed stable in sustained remission. At progression, however, it fell back toward baseline.

The V gene lost 2 bases and the J gene lost 4 bases, with 11 bases spanning the gap. The germline V gene has CDR1 MDHEN and CDR2 SYDVKM. The CDR3 totals 14 residues. A remark on this clone: No antigen is known for it.

Some clones are missing from TCRdb's copy, which holds only in-frame ones; the method was immunoSEQ multiplex PCR. In the table there are approximately 130,000 clones, around four fifths of which are singletons. The rearrangement joins TRBV28 to TRBJ1-1, with unresolved D. Sample: PBMCs, taken after 24 months of ibrutinib treatment. This TCR was sampled from a human donor with chronic lymphocytic leukemia. In DNA, the CDR3 is TGTGCCAGCAGTTTAGTAGGGTTGGCCACTGAAGCTTTCTTT. Protein sequence: CASSLVGLATEAFF.